The clone carrying this TCR beta chain was counted between two and nine times. Its antigen is currently unknown. Germline V gives CDR1 DFQATT, CDR2 SNEGSKA (reference sequence). This CDR3 region has 15 residues. The V gene lost 0 bases and the J gene lost 6 bases, with 15 bases spanning the gap. The sample belongs to a study of T cells after yellow fever vaccination. The wider study: Any fraction with a low cell number was prepared using SMART-Seq v4 Ultra Low Input.

Via MiXCR, TCRdb re-called the 5' RACE reads, giving one row per CDR3 protein. The data contain some 200,000 distinct CDR3 sequences, 11% of them singletons. Overall study findings and caveats: Any FACS-sorted repertoire could hold abundant clonotypes that contaminate it from the bulk population. Among all clonotypes, a small share was observed in both CD4 and CD8 compartments. Reappearance after the booster was observed for most primary-vaccination clones (around 96% CD4, roughly 88% CD8).

This chain joins TRBV20-1 and TRBJ2-4; D is perhaps TRBD1 or TRBD2 (6 bases each). The clonotype originates from a man younger than 30 who received the YFV17D yellow fever vaccine. The sample was CD8+ T cells sorted from PBMCs, taken 15 days after the yellow fever booster vaccination. The CDR3 coding sequence is TGCAGTGCTAGAGATCTAGGGGGAGGCATAAACATTCAGTACTTC. Residues: CSARDLGGGINIQYF.